This entry features one T cell receptor beta chain sequence. This record belongs to a study of shared clonotypes between healthy human individuals. Germline V gene lookup returns CDR1 WSHSY and CDR2 SAAADI. Trimming cost V 9 bases and J 1 base, with 12 bases left between them. The CDR3 extends over 13 amino acids. The authors divided CD4+ cells into CD45RA+ naive and CD45RA-negative memory subsets. Sequencing used immunoSEQ multiplex PCR; TCRdb keeps in-frame clones, though not all of them. This table holds roughly 2 million clones, 90% to 96% found once. V and J are TRBV10-2 and TRBJ1-2; D not certain. The TCR sequence derives from a man aged 18 to 29 in good health. The sequencing sample was made of naive CD4+ T cells sorted from blood. Subset specified: CD45RA+ positively selected. CDR3 DNA: TGCGCCAGTGGTCGCCAGATTAACTATGGCTACACCTTC. Translation: CASGRQINYGYTF.